Each of the 5 T cell receptor beta chains below was sequenced from the same sample in a study of cytomegalovirus exposure and HLA in healthy donors. PCR involved 60 Vbeta and 13 Jbeta primers. Libraries were prepared by immunoSEQ multiplex PCR; TCRdb keeps only in-frame clonotypes and omits some of them. The sample includes approximately 92,000 clones, around four fifths of them seen just once. Material for sequencing was PBMCs. The source is a middle-aged man in good health and CMV-seropositive.

The CDR3 is CASSQDRGDSYGYTF. The CDR3 DNA reads as TGCGCCAGCAGCCAAGATCGAGGTGATAGCTATGGCTACACCTTC. The rearrangement joins TRBV4-3 to TRBJ1-2, with D unclear. V was cut by 0 bases and J by 4 bases, with 12 bases left in between. Looked up from germline, CDR1 is LGHNA and CDR2 is YSLEER. CDR3 length: 15 amino acids.

The chain combines TRBV18 with TRBJ2-1, with 7 bases matching TRBD1. V lost 0 bases, J lost 9 bases, and 8 bases stayed unmatched. The length of the CDR3 is 15 residues. Germline CDR1 and CDR2: KGHSH and LQKENI. CDR3 coding DNA: TGTGCCAGCTCACCACCAGGGCAGGGGGTAGGTGAGCAGTTCTTC. Protein: CASSPPGQGVGEQFF.

CDR3 bases: TGTGCCAGTAGTATAGATAGACAGGACGGCGAGCAGTACTTC. It specifies CASSIDRQDGEQYF. The J gene is TRBJ2-7, the V gene TRBV19; D possibly corresponds to TRBD1 (6 bases). The germline gives CDR1 LNHDA, CDR2 SQIVND (reference sequence). The CDR3 spans 14 residues. The germline V and J ends were trimmed by 0 bases and 6 bases, with 12 bases remaining between them.

This clone rates as medium-sized. The chain couples TRBV9 to TRBJ1-1; D may be TRBD1 (5 bases). The CDR3 has 10 amino acids. Germline assignment: CDR1 SGDLS and CDR2 YYNGEE. The CDR3 nucleotides read TGTGCGAAGGGGCACACTGAAGCTTTCTTT. It yields the protein CAKGHTEAFF.

J is TRBJ2-7 and V is TRBV14; TRBD1 matches 9 bases. The ends lost 4 bases at V and 3 bases at J; junction bases unmatched: 4. Germline-derived CDR1 and CDR2 are SGHDN and FVKESK. This CDR3 spans 14 amino acids. CDR3 DNA: TGTGCCAGCAGCCCGTGGACAGGGGTCTACGAGCAGTACTTC. Amino acid sequence: CASSPWTGVYEQYF.